One sample yielded the 16 T cell receptor beta chains listed below, sequenced in a study of blood T cell repertoires in COVID-19. Sequencing used immunoSEQ multiplex PCR; TCRdb keeps in-frame clones, though not all of them. The sample lists tens of thousands of clones, 88% occurring once. Sequencing was done on a sample of peripheral blood. The receptors were sampled from a human donor in a cohort sampled during active COVID-19.

This clone was seen only a few times. The rearrangement links TRBV25-1 to TRBJ1-6, with a weak D call TRBD1 (5 bases). The CDR3 length is 13 residues. The germline V and J ends were trimmed by 6 bases and 8 bases, with 11 bases remaining between them. The germline CDR1 and CDR2 sequences are MGHDK and SYGVNS. The CDR3 is CASRAQGDSPLHF. The CDR3 bases are TGTGCCAGCAGGGCCCAGGGTGATTCACCCCTCCACTTT.

This clone has only one observation. The J gene is TRBJ1-5, the V gene TRBV7-2; D remains unclear. Germline lookup yields CDR1 SGHTA and CDR2 FQGNSA. V was shortened by 1 base and J by 2 bases, with 12 bases between the two germline ends. This CDR3 has 16 amino acids. CDR3 residues: CASSLVAYAGNQPQHF. CDR3 coding DNA: TGTGCCAGCAGCTTAGTTGCCTACGCGGGCAATCAGCCCCAGCATTTT.

J is TRBJ2-7 and V is TRBV11-2; no clear D gene. V lost 4 bases to trimming and J lost 3 bases, with 16 bases between them. CDR1 is SGHAT and CDR2 is FQNNGV in the germline V gene. The CDR3 is 15 residues long. CDR3 nucleotides: TGTGCCAGCAGCTCAGACCCAGGTGGTGTCTACGAGCAGTACTTC. It encodes CASSSDPGGVYEQYF.

The J gene is TRBJ1-2, the V gene TRBV12-3 or TRBV12-4, with 7 nucleotides matching TRBD1. The J segment lost 8 bases and the V segment lost 3 bases, leaving 6 bases of the junction unmatched. There are 13 residues in the CDR3. CDR3 bases: TGTGCCAGCAGTTTTGACAGGGTGAGGGGCTACACCTTC. It yields the protein CASSFDRVRGYTF.

V gene TRBV3-1 (or the pseudogene TRBV3-2) combines with J gene TRBJ1-2; perhaps TRBD1 as D (6 bases). CDR3 size: 13 residues. Between the trimmed V and J ends, which lost 4 bases and 7 bases, there was a span of 13 bases. Germline CDR1 and CDR2: LGHDT and YNNKEL (reference sequence). The chain's CDR3 is CASSPAGGSGYTF. The CDR3 coding sequence is TGTGCCAGCAGCCCTGCTGGGGGCAGTGGCTACACCTTC.

The V gene is TRBV19, the J gene TRBJ2-1, with TRBD2 matching over 14 bases. CDR1 LNHDA and CDR2 SQIVND come from the germline V gene (reference sequence). V lost 3 bases and J lost 8; bases outside the gene matches: 12. The CDR3 spans 18 residues. In DNA, the CDR3 is TGTGCCAGTAGTATGACTAGCGGGGGGGCTCCGGACTCCCATGAGCAGTTCTTC. This gives the protein CASSMTSGGAPDSHEQFF.

A single count supports this clone. The J gene is TRBJ1-5, the V gene TRBV6-5; TRBD1 might be the D (5 bases). V lost 4 bases and J lost 7, with 14 bases in between. The length of the CDR3 is 14 residues. The V gene's germline CDR1 is MNHEY and CDR2 SVGAGI. The CDR3 protein is CASSWGRETQPQHF. The CDR3, as DNA: TGTGCCAGCAGTTGGGGCAGGGAAACCCAGCCCCAGCATTTT.

The chain combines TRBV18 with TRBJ1-2; 7 nucleotides match TRBD1. Germline V lookup: CDR1 KGHSH, CDR2 LQKENI. V trimming: 4 bases; J trimming: 6 bases; junction bases outside the gene matches: 8. The CDR3 runs 14 residues. In DNA, the CDR3 is TGTGCCAGCTCACTACAGACAGGGATGGATGGCTACACCTTC. This sequence encodes CASSLQTGMDGYTF.

The chain employs TRBV11-3 and TRBJ1-1, with D hard to call. CDR1 is SGHNT, CDR2 YENEEA, per germline. V was clipped by 0 bases and J by 1 base, with 3 bases between them. The CDR3 sequence is 13 residues long. The CDR3 DNA sequence: TGTGCCAGCAGCTTAGAGAGGAACACTGAAGCTTTCTTT. Translated, it gives CASSLERNTEAFF. The full variable domain, in which reference TRBV11-3 and TRBJ1-1 provide the parts outside the CDR3, is EAGVVQSPRYKIIEKKQPVAFWCNPISGHNTLYWYLQNLGQGPELLIRYENEEAVDDSQLPKDRFSAERLKGVDSTLKIQPAELGDSAVYLCASSLERNTEAFFGQGTRLTVV.

The genes are TRBV14 and TRBJ2-6; 7 nucleotides align to TRBD2. Germline V lookup: CDR1 SGHDN, CDR2 FVKESK. The length of the CDR3 is 18 residues. The trim removed 2 bases at V and 1 base at J, leaving 8 bases unmatched. The CDR3 nucleotides are TGTGCCAGCAGCCAACCCGGACTAGGAGGATCTGGGGCCAACGTCCTGACTTTC. This gives the protein CASSQPGLGGSGANVLTF.

The chain carries TRBV5-4 and TRBJ1-3; 8 nucleotides line up with TRBD1. The J segment lost 5 bases and the V segment lost 5 bases, leaving 12 bases of the junction unmatched. The CDR3 has 16 residues. The germline V gene encodes CDR1 SGHNT and CDR2 YYREEE (reference sequence). CDR3 sequence: CASSDRGSFGRNTIYF. The CDR3 DNA follows: TGTGCCAGCAGTGACAGGGGATCTTTTGGTAGAAACACCATATATTTT.

The rearrangement links TRBV5-1 to TRBJ2-1; TRBD2 might be the D (5 bases). CDR1 SGHRS and CDR2 YFSETQ come from the germline V gene. V lost 0 bases to trimming and J lost 10 bases, with 17 bases between them. The CDR3 spans 15 residues. CDR3 sequence (DNA): TGCGCCAGCAGCTTGGGGCTAGCTGGCGTGGGAGAGCAGTTCTTC. This codes for CASSLGLAGVGEQFF.

The rearrangement joins TRBV2 to TRBJ1-1, with TRBD1 as a possible D gene (6 bases). Germline loops: CDR1 SNHLY, CDR2 FYNNEI. V lost 6 bases to trimming and J lost 8 bases, with 10 bases between them. The CDR3 covers 11 residues. The CDR3 reads CASRQGTEAFF. The CDR3 DNA is TGTGCCAGCAGGCAGGGGACCGAAGCTTTCTTT.

The CDR3 nucleotides are TGTGCCAGCAGCCTTAAAACAGGGGTCAGCTCCTACGAGCAGTACTTC. It yields the protein CASSLKTGVSSYEQYF. The V call is TRBV7-6, the J call TRBJ2-7, with TRBD1 identical over 7 bases. Germline V gene sequence: CDR1 SGHVS, CDR2 FNYEAQ. Trimming removed 5 bases from V and 0 bases from J; junction bases left unmatched: 10. The CDR3 totals 16 residues.

This clone was observed a single time. The chain employs TRBV19 and TRBJ2-2, with 10 bases lining up with TRBD2. V shed 9 bases and J 5 bases; nucleotides not matched to a gene: 9. Germline V gene data show CDR1 as LNHDA and CDR2 as SQIVND (reference sequence). This CDR3 comprises 15 residues. This CDR3 reads CASHHRAGGTGELFF. CDR3 DNA: TGTGCCAGCCATCATAGAGCGGGGGGGACCGGGGAGCTGTTTTTT.

This chain connects TRBV12-3 or TRBV12-4 to TRBJ1-1; D gene ambiguous. Trimming removed 6 bases from V and 0 bases from J, with 8 bases in between. This CDR3 has 13 residues. CDR3 sequence reads: CASSTGLNTEAFF. CDR3 nucleotides: TGTGCCAGCAGCACTGGGCTGAACACTGAAGCTTTCTTT.